This T cell receptor beta chain was documented in a study of beta chain features in type 1 diabetes listed by TCRdb under 2018. Background on the whole study: Mean age, gender distribution, total cell number and subset yield were not different between patients and healthy donors. Across all samples, fewer than 110,000,000 sorted cells were examined, and cell number per subset correlated strongly with RNA yield. In the study, TCRB repertoires of sorted circulating CD4+ T cell subsets from recently diagnosed type 1 diabetes patients were compared with those of matched healthy donors. Regulatory and stem cell-like memory subsets were obtained from only 8 patients and roughly eight healthy donors, while naive and central memory subsets were obtained from all 28 donors. Study-wide conclusions, independent of this receptor: At VDJ recombination sites, patients with type 1 diabetes made fewer insertions and deleted more nucleotides, a pattern implying thymic rearrangement abnormalities. Naive, central memory and regulatory TCRB repertoires appeared to be more similar among patients than among healthy donors. A moderate but significant shortening of TCRB CDR3 length was observed in type 1 diabetes patients in all four CD4+ subsets. HLA sub-analyses involved small numbers of individuals, so any influence of HLA type on TCRB rearrangement remained unresolved. Shorter templates might be favored by PCR, yet because patient and control samples were amplified and corrected together, any such skew would affect both groups equally. Because cDNA was sequenced instead of genomic DNA, highly expressing activated cells could be over-represented, though the groups showed no difference in activation or CD3 levels.

The germline V gene gives CDR1 as SGHAT and CDR2 as FQNNGV. After removal of 5 bases from V and 4 bases from J, the junction retains 3 bases not matched to a gene. Measured from the cysteine to the phenylalanine, the CDR3 is 14 residues long. Only the CDR3 part of the read is kept: 42 bases, read in frame from the first base. The entire amount of isolated RNA was reverse transcribed using the High Capacity cDNA Reverse Transcription Kit, so the sequenced TCRB transcripts were expressed ones. Deep immunoSEQ sequencing was applied to naive, central memory and regulatory T cell samples, giving an average of about 3.57 million total reads per sample. After sorted cells were lysed in RLT buffer, RNA was extracted with DNase-treated RNeasy Micro or Mini kits, with the choice depending on cell number. Each cell subset was processed separately to prevent cross-contamination, with patient and healthy donor samples processed together. The immunoSEQ multiplex PCR was used to amplify TCRB sequences from cDNA, generating 87-bp fragments that spanned the CDR3 region. Amplicons were sequenced on the Illumina HiSeq platform. The paper's data handling went like this. Synthetic template baselines were used to correct PCR bias computationally, reads within Hamming distance 2 were collapsed, and singletons that could not be merged were discarded. By aligning reads against IMGT, V, D and J genes, CDR3 length, and insertions or deletions at six rearrangement sites were assigned. Within each subset, clonotype counts were normalized to sorted cell number, after which true diversity and Gini coefficients were computed with the tcR R package. The overlap coefficient, calculated on TCRB nucleotide sequences, was used to quantify repertoire sharing. The source is immuneACCESS, and TCRdb retained only in-frame sequences with V and J called. Part of the clones is not carried over; for the studies checked, unresolved V genes explain less than half of this, and the remainder is unexplained. That table gives V, J and clone size, and the DNA gave D and trimming. The sample table shows roughly 350,000 clones, and 8.5% to 10% are seen once. About 0.6% of the sample comes from the top ten.

This clone has more than one count but fewer than ten. Its antigen target is currently unknown. The input lacks base qualities; no much larger clone sits a single base away. Each donor gave one peripheral blood draw, averaging approximately 0.12 L, which was collected into heparinised tubes. A BD FACSAria II was used to sort naive, central memory, regulatory and stem cell-like memory CD4+ T cells with a panel that included CD45RO, CCR7, CD25, CD127, CD95 and CD27. All sorted populations exceeded 95% purity. Right away, PBMCs were isolated by Lymphoprep density gradient centrifugation and were stained directly, with no culture step. So that batch effects would be minimized, each experiment stained and sorted samples in pairs, pairing one healthy donor with one patient.

Sequencing was done on a sample of central memory CD4+ T cells from blood. The V and J segments used are TRBV11-2 and TRBJ1-1; the central 11 bases match TRBD1. This clonotype was obtained from a man younger than 45 with type 1 diabetes. The CDR3 protein is CASSRGTGGTEAFF. The nucleotides are TGTGCCAGCAGCCGGGGGACAGGGGGCACTGAAGCTTTCTTT.